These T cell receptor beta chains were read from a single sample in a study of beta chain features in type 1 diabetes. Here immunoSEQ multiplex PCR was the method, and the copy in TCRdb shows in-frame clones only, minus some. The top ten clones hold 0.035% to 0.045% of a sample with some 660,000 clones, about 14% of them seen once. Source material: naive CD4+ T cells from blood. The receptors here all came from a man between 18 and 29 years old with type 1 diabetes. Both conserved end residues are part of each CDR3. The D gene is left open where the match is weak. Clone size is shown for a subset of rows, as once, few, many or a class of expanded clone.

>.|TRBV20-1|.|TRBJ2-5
CSAPETQYF
TGCAGTGCCCCAGAGACCCAGTACTTC
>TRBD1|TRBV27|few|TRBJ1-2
CASIVGTGEWNTF
TGTGCCAGCATCGTAGGGACAGGGGAGTGGAACACCTTC
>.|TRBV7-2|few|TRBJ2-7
CASSPLGRETYEQYF
TGTGCCAGCAGCCCCCTGGGTCGGGAGACCTACGAGCAGTACTTC
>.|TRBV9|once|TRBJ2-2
CASSGRKANTGELFF
TGTGCCAGCAGCGGGAGGAAGGCGAACACCGGGGAGCTGTTTTTT
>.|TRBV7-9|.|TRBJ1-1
CASSLGTGAGTEAFF
TGTGCCAGCAGCTTAGGAACGGGGGCAGGGACTGAAGCTTTCTTT
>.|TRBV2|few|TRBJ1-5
CASRSDSNSNQPQHF
TGTGCCAGTCGTTCAGACAGCAATAGCAATCAGCCCCAGCATTTT
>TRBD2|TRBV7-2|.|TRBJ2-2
CASSVRLAGTGELFF
TGTGCCAGCAGCGTACGACTAGCGGGCACCGGGGAGCTGTTTTTT
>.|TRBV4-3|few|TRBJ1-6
CASSQGHSFASPLHF
TGCGCCAGCAGCCAGGGCCACAGCTTTGCTTCACCCCTCCACTTT
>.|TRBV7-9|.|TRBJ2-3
CASSLDAENTDTQYF
TGTGCCAGCAGCTTAGACGCAGAGAACACAGATACGCAGTATTTT
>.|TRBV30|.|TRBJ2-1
CAWSSGADNEQFF
TGTGCCTGGAGTTCGGGGGCTGACAATGAGCAGTTCTTC
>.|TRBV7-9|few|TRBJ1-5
CASSLGGLDGSQPQHF
TGTGCCAGCAGCTTAGGGGGACTTGATGGTTCTCAGCCCCAGCATTTT
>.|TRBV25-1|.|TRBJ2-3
CASSDLGSGTDTQYF
TGTGCCAGCAGTGACTTGGGGAGTGGCACAGATACGCAGTATTTT
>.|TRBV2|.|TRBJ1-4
CASRVLLGQKLFF
TGTGCCAGCAGGGTCCTATTAGGACAAAAACTGTTTTTT
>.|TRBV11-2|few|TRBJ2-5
CASSLDFVETQYF
TGTGCCAGCAGCTTAGATTTTGTTGAGACCCAGTACTTC
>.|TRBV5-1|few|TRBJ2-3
CASSSEGRSTDTQYF
TGCGCCAGCAGTTCAGAGGGTCGGAGCACAGATACGCAGTATTTT
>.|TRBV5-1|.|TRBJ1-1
CASSLEGGVTEAFF
TGCGCCAGCAGCTTGGAAGGGGGAGTCACTGAAGCTTTCTTT
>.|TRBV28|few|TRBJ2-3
CASSRPGLNLDGTDTQYF
TGTGCCAGCAGTCGACCGGGCCTGAATCTCGACGGCACAGATACGCAGTATTTT
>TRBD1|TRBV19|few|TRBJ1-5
CASSKLGQGNQPQHF
TGTGCCAGTAGCAAGTTGGGACAGGGTAATCAGCCCCAGCATTTT
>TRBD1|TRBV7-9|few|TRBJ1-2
CASSNTGGANYGYTF
TGTGCCAGCAGCAATACAGGGGGTGCTAACTATGGCTACACCTTC
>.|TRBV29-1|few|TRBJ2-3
CSASEADTQYF
TGCAGCGCCTCGGAGGCAGATACGCAGTATTTT
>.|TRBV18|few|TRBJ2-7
CASSPQEDEQYF
TGTGCCAGCTCACCACAGGAGGACGAGCAGTACTTC
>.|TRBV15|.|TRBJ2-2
CATSRDYGGANTGELFF
TGTGCCACCAGCAGAGATTACGGCGGAGCGAACACCGGGGAGCTGTTTTTT
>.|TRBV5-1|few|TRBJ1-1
CASSQGMAEAFF
TGCGCCAGCAGCCAGGGGATGGCTGAAGCTTTCTTT
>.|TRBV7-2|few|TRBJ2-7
CASSLTGFYEQYF
TGTGCCAGCAGCTTAACAGGGTTCTACGAGCAGTACTTC
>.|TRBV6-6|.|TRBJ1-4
CASSTQEKLFF
TGTGCCAGCAGTACTCAGGAAAAACTGTTTTTT
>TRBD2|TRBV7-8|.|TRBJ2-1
CASSLGLAGDPYNEQFF
TGTGCCAGCAGCTTAGGACTAGCGGGGGATCCCTACAATGAGCAGTTCTTC
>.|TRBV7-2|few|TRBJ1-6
CASSPHRNRDSPLHF
TGTGCCAGCAGCCCACACCGCAACAGGGATTCACCCCTCCACTTT
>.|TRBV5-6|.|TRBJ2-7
CASSLLPDSSYEQYF
TGTGCCAGCAGCTTGCTCCCGGACAGCTCCTACGAGCAGTACTTC
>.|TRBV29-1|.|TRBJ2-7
CSVRPGPDEQYF
TGCAGCGTGAGGCCCGGGCCGGACGAGCAGTACTTC
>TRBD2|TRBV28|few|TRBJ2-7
CASRTSGYEQYF
TGTGCCAGCAGGACTAGCGGCTACGAGCAGTACTTC
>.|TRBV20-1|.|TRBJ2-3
CSKGMADTQYF
TGCAGTAAGGGGATGGCAGATACGCAGTATTTT
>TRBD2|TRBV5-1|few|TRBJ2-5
CASRLLAGGRETQYF
TGCGCCAGCAGACTCCTAGCGGGAGGTCGGGAGACCCAGTACTTC
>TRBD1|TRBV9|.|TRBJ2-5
CASTPRGQGISRRETQYF
TGTGCCAGCACCCCTAGGGGACAGGGGATAAGCCGGCGAGAGACCCAGTACTTC
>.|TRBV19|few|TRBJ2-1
CASGPSTGHNEQFF
TGTGCCAGTGGACCTTCGACAGGACACAATGAGCAGTTCTTC
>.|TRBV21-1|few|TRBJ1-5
CASSNTLRDRECQPQHF
TGTGCCAGCAGCAATACCTTACGGGACAGGGAGTGTCAGCCCCAGCATTTT
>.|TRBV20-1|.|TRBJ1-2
CSARDWDRYTF
TGCAGTGCCCGGGACTGGGATCGCTACACCTTC
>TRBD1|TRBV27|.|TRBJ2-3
CASSFVDRTDTQYF
TGTGCCAGCAGTTTCGTGGACAGGACAGATACGCAGTATTTT
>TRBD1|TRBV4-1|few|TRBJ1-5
CASSQGDRDNQPQHF
TGCGCCAGCAGCCAAGGAGACAGGGACAATCAGCCCCAGCATTTT
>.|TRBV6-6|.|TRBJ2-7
CASSYSRALDSYEQYF
TGTGCCAGCAGTTACTCGAGGGCACTCGACTCCTACGAGCAGTACTTC
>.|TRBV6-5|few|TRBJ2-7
CASSPYRRPYEQYF
TGTGCCAGCAGTCCTTACAGGAGACCCTACGAGCAGTACTTC
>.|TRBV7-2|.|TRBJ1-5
CASSLGGFQPQHF
TGTGCCAGCAGCTTGGGGGGTTTCCAGCCCCAGCATTTT
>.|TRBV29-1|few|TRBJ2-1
CSVEGATIYNEQFF
TGCAGCGTTGAAGGGGCTACGATTTACAATGAGCAGTTCTTC
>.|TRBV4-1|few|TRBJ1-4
CASSQEKTANNEKLFF
TGCGCCAGCAGCCAAGAGAAGACAGCCAATAATGAAAAACTGTTTTTT
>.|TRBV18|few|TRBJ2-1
CASSRFGDSPNEQFF
TGTGCCAGCTCACGGTTTGGAGACAGTCCTAATGAGCAGTTCTTC
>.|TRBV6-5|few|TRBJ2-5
CASSPWTAGSTQYF
TGTGCCAGCAGTCCGTGGACCGCGGGGAGTACCCAGTACTTC
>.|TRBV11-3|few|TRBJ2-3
CASSLVGGGPGNTQYF
TGTGCCAGCAGCTTAGTAGGAGGGGGGCCCGGGAATACGCAGTATTTT
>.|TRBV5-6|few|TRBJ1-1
CASSGRAPRFRAFF
TGTGCCAGCAGCGGCCGGGCCCCGCGATTCAGGGCTTTCTTT
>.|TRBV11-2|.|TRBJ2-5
CASSSRGGQRETQYF
TGTGCCAGCAGCTCCCGAGGAGGGCAACGAGAGACCCAGTACTTC
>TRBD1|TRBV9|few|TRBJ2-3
CASSARDRGRRDTQYF
TGTGCCAGCAGCGCCCGGGACAGGGGAAGAAGGGATACGCAGTATTTT
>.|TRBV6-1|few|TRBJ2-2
CASSEAGPTGELFF
TGTGCCAGCAGTGAAGCGGGGCCGACCGGGGAGCTGTTTTTT
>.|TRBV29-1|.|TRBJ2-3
CSVLLMDQADTDTQYF
TGCAGCGTTCTATTGATGGACCAAGCGGACACAGATACGCAGTATTTT
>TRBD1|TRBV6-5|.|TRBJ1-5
CASRGQESGNQPQHF
TGTGCCAGCAGGGGACAGGAATCGGGCAATCAGCCCCAGCATTTT
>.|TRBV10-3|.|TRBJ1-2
CAITMGEEHYGYTF
TGTGCCATCACCATGGGGGAGGAACACTATGGCTACACCTTC